This T cell receptor (beta chain) was captured in a study of blood T cell repertoires in COVID-19. On the study more broadly: Some COVID-19 samples were acute and others convalescent; all came from the United States, Italy and Spain. PBMCs, B-cell-depleted T cells, or T cells provided the cDNA or gDNA that made up the material.

Germline V CDR1 and CDR2: SGHDT, YYEEEE. V lost 0 bases to trimming and J lost 4 bases, with 7 bases between them. The CDR3 contains 13 residues. In the original workflow: Estimated nucleated cell counts came from reference gene primer amplification. TCRdb keeps only in-frame clones here, not all; method: immunoSEQ multiplex PCR. From that table come the V and J calls and clone size; the DNA was used to work out D and trimming. The table lists fewer than 250,000 clones, roughly 84% of them singletons, with roughly 7.4% in the top ten. The TCR sequence derives from a woman in her forties or fifties with acute or convalescent COVID-19. The V call is TRBV5-6, the J call TRBJ2-5; D call uncertain. The sequenced material came from peripheral blood. CDR3 sequence (DNA): TGTGCCAGCAGCTTGGGACACCTAGAGACCCAGTACTTC. This codes for CASSLGHLETQYF.